This is a list of T cell receptor beta chains from one sample in a study of blood T cell repertoires in COVID-19. The table came from immunoSEQ multiplex PCR; TCRdb's copy has only in-frame clones and leaves some out. The table has some 130,000 clones, roughly 83% seen once. Sequenced sample: peripheral blood. These receptors all come from a man in his sixties with acute or convalescent COVID-19. The CDR3 runs from the conserved cysteine through the conserved F or W. D genes are given only for firm matches. The size field is filled for only some rows; it gives once, few, many or a size class.

v_call	d_call	j_call	clone_size	cdr3_nt	cdr3_aa
TRBV27	TRBD1	TRBJ1-1	once	TGTGCCAGCAGAGAAGGGACAGACCTATCGGACACTGAAGCTTTCTTT	CASREGTDLSDTEAFF
TRBV5-1	NA	TRBJ1-2	NA	TGCGCCAGCAGCTTGGAGCCCCCCAGGGGTAACTATGGCTACACCTTC	CASSLEPPRGNYGYTF
TRBV7-3	TRBD1	TRBJ1-2	NA	TGTGCCAGCAGCTTAACAGGGGGCTTTGGCTACACCTTC	CASSLTGGFGYTF
TRBV20-1	TRBD2	TRBJ2-1	NA	TGCAGTGCTACGACTAGCTCTGAGCAGTTCTTC	CSATTSSEQFF
TRBV7-9	TRBD1	TRBJ1-1	NA	TGTGCCAGCAGCCTTTTCGCTAGACAGGGAGGATCTGAAGCTTTCTTT	CASSLFARQGGSEAFF
TRBV6-2/TRBV6-3	TRBD2	TRBJ2-1	NA	TGTGCCAGCAGTTACTCGATCCGTCTAGCGGGAGAGGAGCAGTTCTTC	CASSYSIRLAGEEQFF
TRBV18	TRBD1	TRBJ1-5	NA	TGTGCCAGCTCACCACCCAACAGGGGAAATCAGCCCCAGCATTTT	CASSPPNRGNQPQHF
TRBV7-9	NA	TRBJ1-1	NA	TGTGCCAGCAGCTTCGGGGGGAACACTGAAGCTTTCTTT	CASSFGGNTEAFF
TRBV6-1	TRBD2	TRBJ2-1	NA	TGTGCCAGCAGTGAAGGAAGACTAGCGGGGGCCCCTGGGGAGCAGTTCTTC	CASSEGRLAGAPGEQFF
TRBV3-1/TRBV3-2	NA	TRBJ1-1	NA	TGTGCCAGCAGCCAAACAGGGCAGACTGAAGCTTTCTTT	CASSQTGQTEAFF
TRBV7-9	NA	TRBJ2-7	NA	TGTGCCAGCAGCTTAGAGTCTAGCGACGAGCAGTACTTC	CASSLESSDEQYF
TRBV6-5	NA	TRBJ1-2	NA	TGTGCCAGCAGCCGCCGGGACAATAACTATGGCTACACCTTC	CASSRRDNNYGYTF
TRBV15	NA	TRBJ1-5	NA	TGTGCCACCAGCAGAGATTCAACGGGGTTTCAGCCCCAGCATTTT	CATSRDSTGFQPQHF
TRBV3-1/TRBV3-2	TRBD2	TRBJ2-3	once	TGTGCCAGCAGCCCCGGGAGCGGGAGGGCAGATACGCAGTATTTT	CASSPGSGRADTQYF
TRBV9	TRBD2	TRBJ2-1	NA	TGTGCCAGCAGCGTAGTCCCGGGACTAGCGGCCTACAATGAGCAGTTCTTC	CASSVVPGLAAYNEQFF
TRBV20-1	NA	TRBJ1-2	NA	TGCAGTGCTAGTAAGGGGGACTATGGCTACACCTTC	CSASKGDYGYTF
TRBV5-1	TRBD2	TRBJ2-1	NA	TGCGCCAGCAACCCTCCCGAAGGACTAGCAGTAAATGAGCAGTTCTTC	CASNPPEGLAVNEQFF
TRBV19	NA	TRBJ2-7	NA	TGTGCCAGTAGTAAGGGGGGACAGTTGGGCTACGAGCAGTACTTC	CASSKGGQLGYEQYF
TRBV18	TRBD1	TRBJ1-1	NA	TGTGCCAGCTCGATTGGGACAGAGAACACTGAAGCTTTCTTT	CASSIGTENTEAFF
TRBV9	NA	TRBJ1-1	NA	TGTGCCAGCAGCGTAGTTGGGGAGAAGCTTTTCTTT	CASSVVGEKLFF
TRBV3-1/TRBV3-2	TRBD2	TRBJ2-1	NA	TGTGCCAGCAGCCAAGGGCTAGCGGGGGGGCAGAATGAGCAGTTCTTC	CASSQGLAGGQNEQFF
TRBV7-9	NA	TRBJ2-2	NA	TGTGCCAGCAGCTTTGGCTCCGGACAGTTCACCGGGGAGCTGTTTTTT	CASSFGSGQFTGELFF
TRBV5-1	TRBD2	TRBJ2-7	NA	TGCGCCAGCAGCTTACGGGGGGGTTTATCCTACGAGCAGTACTTC	CASSLRGGLSYEQYF
TRBV19	NA	TRBJ2-7	NA	TGTGCCAGTAGTGGAGGACAGCTAAGCTCCTACGAGCAGTACTTC	CASSGGQLSSYEQYF
TRBV6-5	TRBD1	TRBJ1-2	NA	TGTGCCAGCAGACTAAGGGGGACAGGCTATGGCTACACCTTC	CASRLRGTGYGYTF
TRBV18	TRBD1	TRBJ1-1	once	TGTGCCAGCTCAGGCGAGACAGGGGATACTGAAGCTTTCTTT	CASSGETGDTEAFF
TRBV7-3	NA	TRBJ2-1	NA	TGTGCCAGCAGCCCATCCCATCAGGGGCCCTACAATGAGCAGTTCTTC	CASSPSHQGPYNEQFF
TRBV19	TRBD1	TRBJ2-3	once	TGTGCCAGTAGTCCTGGGACAGGGCAATCGGATACGCAGTATTTT	CASSPGTGQSDTQYF
TRBV2	TRBD2	TRBJ2-7	NA	TGTGCCAGCAGAGAGCGGGGGGGCCCCAGCGAGCAGTACTTC	CASRERGGPSEQYF
TRBV2	TRBD2	TRBJ2-1	NA	TGTGCCAGCAGTGGAAGCGGGGGGGCCGCCTACAATGAGCAGTTCTTC	CASSGSGGAAYNEQFF
TRBV5-1	NA	TRBJ2-5	NA	TGCGCCAGCAGCCTAGGGGGGGGCCTCGAGACCCAGTACTTC	CASSLGGGLETQYF
TRBV27	NA	TRBJ1-6	NA	TGTGCCAGCAGTCCTTTATCCAGGGTTAATTCACCCCTCCACTTT	CASSPLSRVNSPLHF
TRBV7-3	NA	TRBJ2-5	NA	TGTGCCAGCAGCGTCTTTGGAACAGGCGAGGAGACCCAGTACTTC	CASSVFGTGEETQYF
TRBV5-1	NA	TRBJ2-1	NA	TGCGCCAGCAGCCCCAGCTCCTACAATGAGCAGTTCTTC	CASSPSSYNEQFF
TRBV9	TRBD1	TRBJ1-5	NA	TGTGCCAGCAGCGTGGGACAGTTTAGCAATCAGCCCCAGCATTTT	CASSVGQFSNQPQHF
TRBV5-1	NA	TRBJ2-7	NA	TGCGCCAGCAGCTGGGACCACAGGGTCTCCTACGAGCAGTACTTC	CASSWDHRVSYEQYF
TRBV6-1	NA	TRBJ1-2	NA	TGTGCCAGCAGTGAATCACAGAGCTATGGCTACACCTTC	CASSESQSYGYTF
TRBV29-1	NA	TRBJ1-5	few	TGCAGCGTTGGCGGGGCGGGTCAGCCCCAGCATTTT	CSVGGAGQPQHF
TRBV30	NA	TRBJ1-1	NA	TGTGCCTGGAGCCAACTGTCCCGGACTGCTGAAGCTTTCTTT	CAWSQLSRTAEAFF
TRBV12-3/TRBV12-4	NA	TRBJ1-1	NA	TGTGCCAGCAGGACACAGGGAGAAACTGAAGCTTTCTTT	CASRTQGETEAFF
TRBV7-6	TRBD2	TRBJ2-7	NA	TGTGCCAGCAGCTTAGTACCCAGCGGGAGATCGAACGAGCAGTACTTC	CASSLVPSGRSNEQYF